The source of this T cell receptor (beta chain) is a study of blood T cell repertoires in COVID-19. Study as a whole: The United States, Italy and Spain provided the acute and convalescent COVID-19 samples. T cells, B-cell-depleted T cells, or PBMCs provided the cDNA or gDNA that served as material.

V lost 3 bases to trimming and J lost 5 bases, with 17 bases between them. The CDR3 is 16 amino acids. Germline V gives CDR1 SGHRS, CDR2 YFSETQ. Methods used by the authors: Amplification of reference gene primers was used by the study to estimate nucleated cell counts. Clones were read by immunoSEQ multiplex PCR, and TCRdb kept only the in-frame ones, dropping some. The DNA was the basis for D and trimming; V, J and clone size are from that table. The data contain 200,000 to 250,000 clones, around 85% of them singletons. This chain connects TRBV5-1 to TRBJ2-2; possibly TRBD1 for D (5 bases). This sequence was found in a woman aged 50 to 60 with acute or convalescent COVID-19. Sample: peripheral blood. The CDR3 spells CASSSTGALGTGELFF. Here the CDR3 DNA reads TGCGCCAGCAGCTCGACTGGGGCGCTAGGGACCGGGGAGCTGTTTTTT.